These T cell receptor beta chains were read from a single sample in a study of T cell changes during pregnancy in multiple sclerosis. Assay used: immunoSEQ multiplex PCR; TCRdb lists only in-frame clones, some missing. This table has 90,000 or so clones, more than 85% appearing once. Sequenced material: peripheral blood, taken in the first trimester of pregnancy. These receptors originate from a female donor with multiple sclerosis, enrolled in a pregnancy study. Both conserved end residues are part of each CDR3. The D gene is left open where the match is weak. Clone size is given for some rows only: seen once, a few or many times, or a class if the clone is expanded.

d_gene: NA; abundance: NA; j_gene: TRBJ1-1; v_gene: TRBV28; CDR3nt: TGTGCCAGCAGTATCGGGGCGGGGTTCACTGAAGCTTTCTTT; CDR3aa: CASSIGAGFTEAFF
d_gene: TRBD1; abundance: NA; j_gene: TRBJ1-1; v_gene: TRBV7-2; CDR3nt: TGTGCCAGCAGCTCCCAGGGACAGGGAGGGAACACTGAAGCTTTCTTT; CDR3aa: CASSSQGQGGNTEAFF
d_gene: NA; abundance: NA; j_gene: TRBJ1-2; v_gene: TRBV6-5; CDR3nt: TGTGCCAGCAGTTACTCGACAGCGAGAGGCTACACCTTC; CDR3aa: CASSYSTARGYTF
d_gene: TRBD2; abundance: NA; j_gene: TRBJ2-1; v_gene: TRBV27; CDR3nt: TGTGCCAGCAGTTTACGGAGGGGGACTAGCATTTACAATGAGCAGTTCTTC; CDR3aa: CASSLRRGTSIYNEQFF
d_gene: NA; abundance: NA; j_gene: TRBJ2-3; v_gene: TRBV9; CDR3nt: TGTGCCAGCAGCGTAGGGATCGGGGCAGATACGCAGTATTTT; CDR3aa: CASSVGIGADTQYF
d_gene: NA; abundance: NA; j_gene: TRBJ2-7; v_gene: TRBV9; CDR3nt: TGTGCCAGCAGCGTAGGAGGAGTCTCCGAGCAGTACTTC; CDR3aa: CASSVGGVSEQYF
d_gene: NA; abundance: NA; j_gene: TRBJ1-4; v_gene: TRBV12-5; CDR3nt: TGTGCTAGTGGTTTGGTAACAGGGGAAAAACTGTTTTTT; CDR3aa: CASGLVTGEKLFF
d_gene: TRBD1; abundance: NA; j_gene: TRBJ2-7; v_gene: TRBV11-2; CDR3nt: TGTGCCAGCAGCCCCTTGACCCGACAGGGAACCCCCTACGAGCAGTACTTC; CDR3aa: CASSPLTRQGTPYEQYF
d_gene: NA; abundance: NA; j_gene: TRBJ1-2; v_gene: TRBV6-5; CDR3nt: TGTGCCAGCAGTTTCGGACAGACTAACTATGGCTACACCTTC; CDR3aa: CASSFGQTNYGYTF
d_gene: NA; abundance: NA; j_gene: TRBJ2-7; v_gene: TRBV5-1; CDR3nt: TGCGCCAGCAGCTCGGGCGGGGCTGGTGGCTACGAGCAGTACTTC; CDR3aa: CASSSGGAGGYEQYF
d_gene: TRBD2; abundance: NA; j_gene: TRBJ2-1; v_gene: TRBV11-1; CDR3nt: TGTGCCAGCACCCTTAGGCCTAGCGGGAGCAATGAGCAGTTCTTC; CDR3aa: CASTLRPSGSNEQFF
d_gene: NA; abundance: NA; j_gene: TRBJ1-1; v_gene: TRBV25-1; CDR3nt: TGTGCCAGCACCCCCGGGTGGCCGGGGGGCACTGAAGCTTTCTTT; CDR3aa: CASTPGWPGGTEAFF
d_gene: NA; abundance: NA; j_gene: TRBJ1-1; v_gene: TRBV30; CDR3nt: TGTGCCTGGAGTGTAAGGTTCGGCAGTCGAGGCACTGAAGCTTTCTTT; CDR3aa: CAWSVRFGSRGTEAFF
d_gene: TRBD1; abundance: NA; j_gene: TRBJ2-7; v_gene: TRBV4-2; CDR3nt: TGTGCCAGCAGCCAAGTGGCCGGGACAGTAATAAACGTCGAGCAGTACTTC; CDR3aa: CASSQVAGTVINVEQYF
d_gene: TRBD1; abundance: NA; j_gene: TRBJ1-4; v_gene: TRBV2; CDR3nt: TGTGCCAACAGGGGAGGGGCCCAAGCTGAAAAACTGTTTTTT; CDR3aa: CANRGGAQAEKLFF
d_gene: NA; abundance: NA; j_gene: TRBJ2-7; v_gene: TRBV9; CDR3nt: TGTGCCAGCAGCACGGGGGTTAAGGAGCAGTACTTC; CDR3aa: CASSTGVKEQYF
d_gene: NA; abundance: NA; j_gene: TRBJ2-2; v_gene: TRBV7-2; CDR3nt: TGTGCCAGCAGCGGATTTCTATCGCGGGAACGGCTGTTTTTT; CDR3aa: CASSGFLSRERLFF
d_gene: TRBD1; abundance: NA; j_gene: TRBJ2-5; v_gene: TRBV7-7; CDR3nt: TGTGCCAGCAGCCCGGGCCGGGACAGGGAGACCCAGTACTTC; CDR3aa: CASSPGRDRETQYF
d_gene: TRBD1; abundance: NA; j_gene: TRBJ2-4; v_gene: TRBV5-8; CDR3nt: TGTGCCAGCAGCTTGGACAGGGGGACGGACATTCAGTACTTC; CDR3aa: CASSLDRGTDIQYF
d_gene: TRBD2; abundance: NA; j_gene: TRBJ2-1; v_gene: TRBV5-1; CDR3nt: TGCGCCAGCAGCGCTGTCGAGACTAGCAGCTACAATGAGCAGTTCTTC; CDR3aa: CASSAVETSSYNEQFF
d_gene: NA; abundance: NA; j_gene: TRBJ2-2; v_gene: TRBV6-5; CDR3nt: TGTGCCAGCAGTTTGACTAGAGCCGGCGACACCGGGGAGCTGTTTTTT; CDR3aa: CASSLTRAGDTGELFF
d_gene: TRBD1; abundance: NA; j_gene: TRBJ1-2; v_gene: TRBV29-1; CDR3nt: TGCAGCGTGGAGGGACAGCTTTATGGCTACACCTTC; CDR3aa: CSVEGQLYGYTF
d_gene: TRBD1; abundance: NA; j_gene: TRBJ2-5; v_gene: TRBV27; CDR3nt: TGTGCCAGCAGTTTATTGGGACAGGGTGGGGAGACCCAGTACTTC; CDR3aa: CASSLLGQGGETQYF
d_gene: NA; abundance: once; j_gene: TRBJ2-7; v_gene: TRBV30; CDR3nt: TGTGCCTGGAGCAGAGGACGAGGGTCCTACGAGCAGTACTTC; CDR3aa: CAWSRGRGSYEQYF
d_gene: NA; abundance: few; j_gene: TRBJ2-2; v_gene: TRBV6-4; CDR3nt: TGTGCCAGCAGTAGGGGGGGCGCAACCGGGGAGCTGTTTTTT; CDR3aa: CASSRGGATGELFF
d_gene: NA; abundance: few; j_gene: TRBJ2-7; v_gene: TRBV5-4; CDR3nt: TGTGCCAGCAGCTTGGGAGCCTACGAGCAGTACTTC; CDR3aa: CASSLGAYEQYF
d_gene: NA; abundance: NA; j_gene: TRBJ1-5; v_gene: TRBV5-6; CDR3nt: TGTGCCAGCACCCTCGGAGGGTTAGGTAGCAATCAGCCCCAGCATTTT; CDR3aa: CASTLGGLGSNQPQHF
d_gene: NA; abundance: NA; j_gene: TRBJ1-1; v_gene: TRBV5-1; CDR3nt: TGCGCCAGCAGCCCCGACATGAACACTGAAGCTTTCTTT; CDR3aa: CASSPDMNTEAFF